This T cell receptor (beta chain) was observed in a study of T cell repertoires in cytomegalovirus infection. Across the whole study: An indication of both CMV infection and matching HLA type came from public TCR beta signatures.

Broader study findings: CMV carriers having the relevant HLA were flagged by cumulative public TCR beta family frequency. HLA-C-restricted CMV-specific TCR beta clonotypes were dominant in the ex vivo response.

Each CDR3 protein gets one entry after TCRdb re-called the reads with MiXCR. This table holds more than 200,000 distinct CDR3 sequences, 8% to 9.5% found once. This clonotype was counted at least ten times. Its specificity is unknown. In germline, CDR1 is MNHEY, CDR2 SVGEGT. V lost 6 bases and J lost 1, with 13 bases in between. This CDR3 contains 15 residues. The sequenced sample was PBMCs. This rearrangement joins TRBV6-2 or TRBV6-3 to TRBJ1-5, with D perhaps TRBD1 (5 bases). This sequence originates from a human donor in good health (CMV status not recorded). Some clones in this sample may be carry-over from other donors' samples. CDR3 protein: CASRRDPRSNQPQHF. DNA of the CDR3: TGTGCCAGCAGACGGGACCCGCGGAGCAATCAGCCCCAGCATTTT.